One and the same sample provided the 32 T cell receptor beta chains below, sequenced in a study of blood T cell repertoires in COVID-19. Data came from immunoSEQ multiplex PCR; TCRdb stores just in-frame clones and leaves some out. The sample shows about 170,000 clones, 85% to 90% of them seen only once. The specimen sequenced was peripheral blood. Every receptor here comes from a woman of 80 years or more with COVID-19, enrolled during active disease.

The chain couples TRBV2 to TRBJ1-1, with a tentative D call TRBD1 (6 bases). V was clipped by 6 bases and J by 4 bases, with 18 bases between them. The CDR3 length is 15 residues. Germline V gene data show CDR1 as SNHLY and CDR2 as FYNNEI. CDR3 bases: TGTGCCAGCAGACGGGACACTTCCTACCTCACTGAAGCTTTCTTT. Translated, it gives CASRRDTSYLTEAFF. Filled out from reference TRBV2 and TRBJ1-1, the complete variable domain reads EPEVTQTPSHQVTQMGQEVILRCVPISNHLYFYWYRQILGQKVEFLVSFYNNEISEKSEIFDDQFSVERPDGSNFTLKIRSTKLEDSAMYFCASRRDTSYLTEAFFGQGTRLTVV.

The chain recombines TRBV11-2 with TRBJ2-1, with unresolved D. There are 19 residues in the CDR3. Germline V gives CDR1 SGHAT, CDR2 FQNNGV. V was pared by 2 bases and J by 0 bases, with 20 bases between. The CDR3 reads CASSLSSSYQRSSYNEQFF. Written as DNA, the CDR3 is TGTGCCAGCAGCTTAAGTAGCAGTTACCAAAGAAGCTCCTACAATGAGCAGTTCTTC.

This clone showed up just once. The CDR3 DNA sequence: TGTGCCAGCAGTCCAACGAAAGCGGGGGCGAACACCGGGGAGCTGTTTTTT. Translation gives CASSPTKAGANTGELFF. The chain recombines TRBV7-2 with TRBJ2-2; TRBD2 matches at 8 bases. The trim removed 6 bases at V and 0 bases at J, leaving 9 bases unmatched. The CDR3 is made up of 17 amino acids. The V gene's germline CDR1 is SGHTA and CDR2 FQGNSA.

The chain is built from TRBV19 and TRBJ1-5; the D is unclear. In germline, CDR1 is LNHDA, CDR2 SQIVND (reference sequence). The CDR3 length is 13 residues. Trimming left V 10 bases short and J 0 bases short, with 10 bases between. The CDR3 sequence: CATEALSNQPQHF. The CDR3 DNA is TGTGCCACCGAGGCTCTTAGCAATCAGCCCCAGCATTTT. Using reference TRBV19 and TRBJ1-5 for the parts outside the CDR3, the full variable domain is DGGITQSPKYLFRKEGQNVTLSCEQNLNHDAMYWYRQDPGQGLRLIYYSQIVNDFQKGDIAEGYSVSREKKESFPLTVTSAQKNPTAFYLCATEALSNQPQHFGDGTRLSIL.

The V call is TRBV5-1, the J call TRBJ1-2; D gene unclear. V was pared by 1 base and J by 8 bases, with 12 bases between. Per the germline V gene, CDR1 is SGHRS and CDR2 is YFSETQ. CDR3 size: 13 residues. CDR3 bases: TGCGCCAGCAGCTTGAGGAGCCCCGGGGGCTACACCTTC. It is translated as CASSLRSPGGYTF.

The chain's CDR3 is CASSLLGVLNTEAFF. In DNA, the CDR3 is TGCGCCAGCAGCCTCTTAGGGGTGCTGAACACTGAAGCTTTCTTT. The chain has TRBV5-1 and TRBJ1-1; a weak D match, TRBD1 (5 bases). V was trimmed by 4 bases and J by 0 bases, leaving 13 bases between them. From germline, CDR1 is SGHRS and CDR2 YFSETQ. The CDR3 runs 15 residues.

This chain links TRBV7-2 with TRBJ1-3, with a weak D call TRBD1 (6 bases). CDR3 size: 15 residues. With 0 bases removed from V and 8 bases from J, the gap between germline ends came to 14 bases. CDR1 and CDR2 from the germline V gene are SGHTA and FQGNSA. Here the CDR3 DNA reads TGTGCCAGCAGCTTAGCCTCAGGGGTCGCGGACACCATATATTTT. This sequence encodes CASSLASGVADTIYF. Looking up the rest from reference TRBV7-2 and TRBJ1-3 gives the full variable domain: GAGVSQSPSNKVTEKGKDVELRCDPISGHTALYWYRQSLGQGLEFLIYFQGNSAPDKSGLPSDRFSAERTGGSVSTLTIQRTQQEDSAVYLCASSLASGVADTIYFGEGSWLTVV.

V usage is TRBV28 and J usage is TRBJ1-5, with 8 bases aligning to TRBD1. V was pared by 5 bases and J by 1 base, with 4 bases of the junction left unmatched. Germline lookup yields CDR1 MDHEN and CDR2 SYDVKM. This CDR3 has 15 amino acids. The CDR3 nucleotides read TGTGCCAGCAGTCGACAGGGGATGAGCAATCAGCCCCAGCATTTT. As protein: CASSRQGMSNQPQHF. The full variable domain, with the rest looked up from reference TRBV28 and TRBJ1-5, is DVKVTQSSRYLVKRTGEKVFLECVQDMDHENMFWYRQDPGLGLRLIYFSYDVKMKEKGDIPEGYSVSREKKERFSLILESASTNQTSMYLCASSRQGMSNQPQHFGDGTRLSIL.

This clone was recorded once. The CDR3 spells CASSTSRGGYNEQFF. CDR3 coding DNA: TGTGCCAGCAGCACCTCTAGGGGCGGCTACAATGAGCAGTTCTTC. This chain links TRBV5-5 with TRBJ2-1, with a weak D call TRBD1 (5 bases). Deletions cut 4 bases from V and 3 bases from J, with 14 bases between. The germline gives CDR1 SGHKS, CDR2 YYEKEE (reference sequence). This CDR3 region has 15 residues. Variable domain in full (rest from reference TRBV5-5 and TRBJ2-1): DAGVTQSPTHLIKTRGQQVTLRCSPISGHKSVSWYQQVLGQGPQFIFQYYEKEERGRGNFPDRFSARQFPNYSSELNVNALLLGDSALYLCASSTSRGGYNEQFFGPGTRLTVL.

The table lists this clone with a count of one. CDR3 loop: CASSVEDGSVGNTIYF. The DNA for the CDR3 is TGTGCCAGCAGCGTAGAAGATGGCAGCGTTGGAAACACCATATATTTT. The chain couples TRBV9 to TRBJ1-3, with D unclear. Trimming pared 0 bases from V and 3 bases from J, leaving 13 bases between. The CDR3 loop spans 16 amino acids. Germline CDR1 is SGDLS and CDR2 is YYNGEE.

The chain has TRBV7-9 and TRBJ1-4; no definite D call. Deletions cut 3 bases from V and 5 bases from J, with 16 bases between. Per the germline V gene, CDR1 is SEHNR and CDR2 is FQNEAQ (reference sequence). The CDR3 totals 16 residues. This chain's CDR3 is CASSFVLGVENEKLFF. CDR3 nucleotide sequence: TGTGCCAGCAGCTTCGTATTGGGAGTCGAGAATGAAAAACTGTTTTTT.

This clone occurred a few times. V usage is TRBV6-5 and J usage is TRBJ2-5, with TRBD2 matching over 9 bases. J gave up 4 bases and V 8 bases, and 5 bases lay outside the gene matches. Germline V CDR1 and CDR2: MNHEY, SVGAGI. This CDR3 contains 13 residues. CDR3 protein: CASRLLAGETQYF. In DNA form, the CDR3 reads TGTGCCAGCCGTTTACTAGCGGGAGAGACCCAGTACTTC.

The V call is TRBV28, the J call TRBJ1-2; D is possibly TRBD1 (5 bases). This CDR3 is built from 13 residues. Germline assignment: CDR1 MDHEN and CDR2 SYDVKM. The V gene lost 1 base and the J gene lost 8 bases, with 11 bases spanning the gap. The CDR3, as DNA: TGTGCCAGCAGTTTATCAACGCAGGGCGGCTACACCTTC. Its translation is CASSLSTQGGYTF.

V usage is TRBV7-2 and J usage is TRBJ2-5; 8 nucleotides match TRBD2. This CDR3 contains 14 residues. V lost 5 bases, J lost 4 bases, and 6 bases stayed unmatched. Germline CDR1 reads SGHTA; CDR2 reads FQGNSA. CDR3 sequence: CASSPRLAGETQYF. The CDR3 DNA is TGTGCCAGCAGCCCGCGTCTAGCGGGAGAGACCCAGTACTTC.

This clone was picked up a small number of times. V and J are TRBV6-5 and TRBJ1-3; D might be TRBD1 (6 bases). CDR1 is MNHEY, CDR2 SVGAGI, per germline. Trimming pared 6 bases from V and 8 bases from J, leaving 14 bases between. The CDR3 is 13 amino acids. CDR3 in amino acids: CASRWTVGDTIYF. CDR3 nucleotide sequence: TGTGCCAGCAGATGGACAGTGGGGGACACCATATATTTT.

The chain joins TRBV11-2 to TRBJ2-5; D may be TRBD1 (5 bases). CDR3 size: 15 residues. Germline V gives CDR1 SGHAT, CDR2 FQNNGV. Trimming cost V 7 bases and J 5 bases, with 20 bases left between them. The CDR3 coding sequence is TGTGCCAGCACCCTCGACCTAGGGGTGTCGGAGACCCAGTACTTC. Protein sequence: CASTLDLGVSETQYF.

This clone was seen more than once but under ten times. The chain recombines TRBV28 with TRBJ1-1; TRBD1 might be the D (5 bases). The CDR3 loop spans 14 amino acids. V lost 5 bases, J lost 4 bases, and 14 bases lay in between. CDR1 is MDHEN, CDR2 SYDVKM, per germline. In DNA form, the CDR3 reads TGTGCCAGCAGTACGCAGGGTGAAGTCACTGAAGCTTTCTTT. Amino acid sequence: CASSTQGEVTEAFF.

The CDR3 nucleotides read TGTGCCAGCAGACGAGACACCACAGATACGCAGTATTTT. Protein sequence: CASRRDTTDTQYF. V gene TRBV6-5 combines with J gene TRBJ2-3; no definite D call. Germline CDR1 and CDR2: MNHEY and SVGAGI. Trimming stripped 6 bases from V and 2 bases from J, with 9 bases between. The CDR3 has 13 residues.

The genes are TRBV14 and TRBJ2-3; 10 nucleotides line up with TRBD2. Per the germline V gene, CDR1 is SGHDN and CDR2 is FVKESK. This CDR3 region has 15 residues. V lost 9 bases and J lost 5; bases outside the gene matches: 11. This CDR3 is CASRPSGRIGDTQYF. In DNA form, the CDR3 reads TGTGCCAGTCGACCTAGCGGGAGAATTGGAGATACGCAGTATTTT.

The CDR3 protein is CASSTTGSDQPQHF. In DNA, the CDR3 is TGTGCCAGCTCAACCACAGGGTCGGATCAGCCCCAGCATTTT. The chain carries TRBV18 and TRBJ1-5; possible D gene TRBD1, 6 bases. With 5 bases removed from V and 5 bases from J, the gap between germline ends came to 13 bases. The germline V gene encodes CDR1 KGHSH and CDR2 LQKENI. The CDR3 runs 14 residues.

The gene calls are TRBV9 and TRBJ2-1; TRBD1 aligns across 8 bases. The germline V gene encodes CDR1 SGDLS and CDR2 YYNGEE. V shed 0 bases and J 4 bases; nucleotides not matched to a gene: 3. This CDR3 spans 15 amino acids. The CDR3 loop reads CASSVAGTGYNEQFF. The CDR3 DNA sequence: TGTGCCAGCAGCGTAGCCGGGACAGGATACAATGAGCAGTTCTTC.

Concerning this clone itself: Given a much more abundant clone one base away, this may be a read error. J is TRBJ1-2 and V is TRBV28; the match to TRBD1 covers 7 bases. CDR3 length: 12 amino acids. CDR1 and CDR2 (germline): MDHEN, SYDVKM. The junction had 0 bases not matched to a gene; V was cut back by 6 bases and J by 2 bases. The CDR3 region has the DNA TGTGCCAGCAGACAGGGGAACTATGGCTACACCTTC. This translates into CASRQGNYGYTF.

DNA of the CDR3: TGTGCCAGCAGTTTAGACAATCGAGTGAACACTGAAGCTTTCTTT. Translating gives CASSLDNRVNTEAFF. The rearrangement links TRBV28 to TRBJ1-1; no clear D. V was pared by 2 bases and J by 0 bases, with 10 bases between. The CDR3 extends over 15 amino acids. The germline V gene encodes CDR1 MDHEN and CDR2 SYDVKM. Looking up the rest from reference TRBV28 and TRBJ1-1 gives the full variable domain: DVKVTQSSRYLVKRTGEKVFLECVQDMDHENMFWYRQDPGLGLRLIYFSYDVKMKEKGDIPEGYSVSREKKERFSLILESASTNQTSMYLCASSLDNRVNTEAFFGQGTRLTVV.

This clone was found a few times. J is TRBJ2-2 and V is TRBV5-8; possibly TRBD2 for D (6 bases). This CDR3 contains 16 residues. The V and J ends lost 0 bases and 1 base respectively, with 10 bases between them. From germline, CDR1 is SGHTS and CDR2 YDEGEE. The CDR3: CASSLGLALNTGELFF. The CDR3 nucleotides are TGTGCCAGCAGCTTGGGGCTAGCGTTGAACACCGGGGAGCTGTTTTTT.

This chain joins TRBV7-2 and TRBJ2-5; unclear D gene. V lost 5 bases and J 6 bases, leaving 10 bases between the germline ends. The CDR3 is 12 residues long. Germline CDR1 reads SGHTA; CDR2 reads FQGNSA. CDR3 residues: CASSPEWKTQYF. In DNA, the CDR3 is TGTGCCAGCAGCCCGGAGTGGAAGACCCAGTACTTC. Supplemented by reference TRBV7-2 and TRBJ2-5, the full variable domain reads GAGVSQSPSNKVTEKGKDVELRCDPISGHTALYWYRQSLGQGLEFLIYFQGNSAPDKSGLPSDRFSAERTGGSVSTLTIQRTQQEDSAVYLCASSPEWKTQYFGPGTRLLVL.

The CDR3 region has the DNA TGTGCCAGCAGTGAACTCTACGAGCAGTACTTC. This codes for CASSELYEQYF. J is TRBJ2-7 and V is TRBV6-1; no clear D. The germline V gene encodes CDR1 MNHNS and CDR2 SASEGT. The CDR3 covers 11 residues. Deletions cut 2 bases from V and 3 bases from J, with 2 bases between.

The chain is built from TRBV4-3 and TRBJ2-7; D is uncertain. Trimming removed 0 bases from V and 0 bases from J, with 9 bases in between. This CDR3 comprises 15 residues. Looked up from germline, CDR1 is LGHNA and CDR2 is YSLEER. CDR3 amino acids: CASSQDMLSSYEQYF. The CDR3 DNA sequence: TGCGCCAGCAGCCAAGATATGTTGAGCTCCTACGAGCAGTACTTC.

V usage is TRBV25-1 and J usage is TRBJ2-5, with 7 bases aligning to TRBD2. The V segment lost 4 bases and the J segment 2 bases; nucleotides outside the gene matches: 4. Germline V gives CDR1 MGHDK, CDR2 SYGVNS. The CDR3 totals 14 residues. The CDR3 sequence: CASSVSGVQETQYF. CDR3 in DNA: TGTGCCAGCAGTGTGAGCGGGGTTCAAGAGACCCAGTACTTC.

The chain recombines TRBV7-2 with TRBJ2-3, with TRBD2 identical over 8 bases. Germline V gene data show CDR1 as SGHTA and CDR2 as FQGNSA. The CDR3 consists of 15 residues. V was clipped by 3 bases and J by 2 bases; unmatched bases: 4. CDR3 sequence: CASSLVAGFTDTQYF. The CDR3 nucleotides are TGTGCCAGCAGCTTGGTAGCGGGATTCACAGATACGCAGTATTTT. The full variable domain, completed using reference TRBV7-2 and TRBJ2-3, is GAGVSQSPSNKVTEKGKDVELRCDPISGHTALYWYRQSLGQGLEFLIYFQGNSAPDKSGLPSDRFSAERTGGSVSTLTIQRTQQEDSAVYLCASSLVAGFTDTQYFGPGTRLTVL.

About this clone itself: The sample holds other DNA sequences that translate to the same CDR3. DNA of the CDR3: TGTGCCAGCAGCTCGGGACAGGGGGACACAGATACGCAGTATTTT. This codes for CASSSGQGDTDTQYF. The chain recombines TRBV11-3 with TRBJ2-3; 11 bases align to TRBD1. CDR3 length: 15 residues. The germline V gene encodes CDR1 SGHNT and CDR2 YENEEA. Unmatched junction bases numbered 2, after V lost 4 bases and J lost 2 bases.

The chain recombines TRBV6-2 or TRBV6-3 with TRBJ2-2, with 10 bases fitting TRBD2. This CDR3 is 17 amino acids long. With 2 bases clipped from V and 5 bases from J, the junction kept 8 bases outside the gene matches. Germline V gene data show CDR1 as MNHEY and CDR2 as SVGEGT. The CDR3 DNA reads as TGTGCCAGCAGTTACCAGCTAGCGGGAGTTAGTACCGGGGAGCTGTTTTTT. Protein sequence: CASSYQLAGVSTGELFF.

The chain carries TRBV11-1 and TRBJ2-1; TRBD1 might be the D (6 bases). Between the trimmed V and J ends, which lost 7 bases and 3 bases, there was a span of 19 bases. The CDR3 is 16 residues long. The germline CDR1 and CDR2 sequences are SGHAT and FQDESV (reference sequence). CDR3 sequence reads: CASTDRRRGGYNEQFF. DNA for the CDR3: TGTGCCAGCACCGATAGGAGGAGAGGGGGCTACAATGAGCAGTTCTTC.